The 32 T cell receptor beta chains given below trace back to one sample, sequenced in a study of response to subunit inactivated influenza vaccine (dated by TCRdb to 2016 to 2019). Taken with the paper, the label for time point translates to: 45 to 50 days after influenza vaccine administration. Library preparation used RT-PCR. The sequencer was an Illumina HiSeq 2500. TCRdb reran the public reads through fastp at Q25 and MiXCR, keeping productive beta chains. Identical CDR3 proteins give one entry, which carries the most common genes and DNA. The sample records approximately 530,000 distinct CDR3 sequences, over 10% of which are singletons. Roughly 14% of the sample is held by the ten biggest clonotypes. Here the sequenced sample was PBMCs from blood, taken roughly 46 days after vaccination. The receptors stem from a man in his forties or fifties who received an inactivated influenza vaccine. Donor details come from another sample of the same person, matched by shared clones.

This clonotype was detected a few times. The chain uses TRBV12-3 or TRBV12-4 and TRBJ2-3; D possibly corresponds to TRBD2 (5 bases). With 8 bases removed from V and 2 bases from J, the gap between germline ends came to 17 bases. The CDR3 length is 15 residues. CDR3: CASGKVEGTTDTQYF. In nucleotides, the CDR3 is TGTGCCAGCGGTAAGGTCGAGGGCACCACAGATACGCAGTATTTT.

This clonotype was seen at least ten times. The rearrangement joins TRBV5-6 to TRBJ2-3; D is perhaps TRBD1 (6 bases). Germline CDR1 is SGHDT and CDR2 is YYEEEE. Between the trimmed V and J ends, which lost 3 bases and 1 base, there was a span of 9 bases. The CDR3 sequence is 14 residues long. In DNA form, the CDR3 reads TGTGCCAGCAGCTCCAACAGGGGCACAGATACGCAGTATTTT. This gives the protein CASSSNRGTDTQYF. The entire variable domain, with the rest obtained from reference TRBV5-6 and TRBJ2-3, is as follows: DAGVTQSPTHLIKTRGQQVTLRCSPKSGHDTVSWYQQALGQGPQFIFQYYEEEERQRGNFPDRFSGHQFPNYSSELNVNALLLGDSALYLCASSSNRGTDTQYFGPGTRLTVL.

The gene calls are TRBV9 and TRBJ2-1; D ambiguous. Trimming left V 3 bases short and J 3 bases short, with 10 bases between. The CDR3 length is 14 residues. Germline-derived CDR1 and CDR2 are SGDLS and YYNGEE. The CDR3 DNA follows: TGTGCCAGCAGCGGGGATGCCTACTACAATGAGCAGTTCTTC. It codes for CASSGDAYYNEQFF.

This clonotype was seen many times. This chain links TRBV12-3 or TRBV12-4 with TRBJ2-7; D call uncertain. The CDR3 contains 13 residues. Trimming stripped 5 bases from V and 2 bases from J, with 10 bases between. The CDR3 is CASSTDAAYEQYF. DNA of the CDR3: TGTGCCAGCAGTACGGACGCCGCCTACGAGCAGTACTTC.

The V and J genes are TRBV20-1 and TRBJ1-4, with a possible D match to TRBD1 (6 bases). CDR1 and CDR2 (germline): DFQATT, SNEGSKA (reference sequence). The CDR3 length is 13 residues. V lost 2 bases to trimming and J lost 8 bases, with 12 bases between them. The CDR3 region is CSARPGTTEKLFF. The CDR3 DNA follows: TGCAGTGCTAGACCCGGGACAACAGAAAAACTGTTTTTT.

This rearrangement joins TRBV3-1 to TRBJ2-1; D ambiguous. CDR1 LGHDT and CDR2 YNNKEL come from the germline V gene (reference sequence). The CDR3 is 12 amino acids. The V end was cut by 0 bases, the J end by 9 bases, with 6 bases between. The CDR3 is CASSQDLSEQFF. The DNA of the CDR3 is TGTGCCAGCAGCCAAGATCTATCTGAGCAGTTCTTC.

This clonotype has at least ten counts. In nucleotides, the CDR3 is TGCGCCAGCAGCTCCTTCGGACAGGGATCGGCTGAAGCTTTCTTT. Its protein product is CASSSFGQGSAEAFF. The chain links TRBV5-1 to TRBJ1-1; TRBD1 aligns across 8 bases. Trimming at V came to 3 bases and at J to 6 bases, leaving 10 bases not matched to a gene. Germline V gives CDR1 SGHRS, CDR2 YFSETQ. This CDR3 region has 15 residues.

This clonotype was seen only a few times. The genes are TRBV10-3 and TRBJ2-5, with D possibly TRBD1 on 5 matching bases. Deletions cut 2 bases from V and 0 bases from J, with 7 bases between. There are 14 residues in the CDR3. Germline V gene sequence: CDR1 ENHRY, CDR2 SYGVKD. The CDR3 region has the DNA TGTGCCATCAGTGAGCCAGGGTACCAAGAGACCCAGTACTTC. This sequence encodes CAISEPGYQETQYF.

This clonotype was seen only once. This rearrangement joins TRBV12-3 or TRBV12-4 to TRBJ2-5, with D possibly TRBD2 on 6 matching bases. The CDR3 totals 14 residues. The V end was cut by 4 bases, the J end by 5 bases, with 14 bases between. Here the CDR3 reads CASSWDWRLETQYF. CDR3 nucleotide sequence: TGTGCCAGCAGTTGGGACTGGAGGCTGGAGACCCAGTACTTC.

This clonotype was detected a few times. This chain connects TRBV4-2 to TRBJ2-7; no clear D gene. This CDR3 is built from 16 residues. Germline CDR1 LGHNA, CDR2 YNFKEQ. V was pared by 0 bases and J by 6 bases, with 18 bases between. The CDR3 sequence is CASSQDADPLGIEQYF. The DNA of the CDR3 is TGTGCCAGCAGCCAAGACGCGGACCCCCTCGGTATCGAGCAGTACTTC.

This clonotype appeared a few times. The chain is built from TRBV28 and TRBJ2-7, with D possibly being TRBD1 (5 bases). V lost 2 bases and J lost 12, with 17 bases in between. CDR3 length: 13 residues. Germline values: CDR1 MDHEN, CDR2 SYDVKM. CDR3 nucleotides: TGTGCCAGCAGTTTAAGGGCCGGTGCCAGGGTGTACTTC. Protein: CASSLRAGARVYF. Full variable domain (remainder filled in from reference TRBV28 and TRBJ2-7): DVKVTQSSRYLVKRTGEKVFLECVQDMDHENMFWYRQDPGLGLRLIYFSYDVKMKEKGDIPEGYSVSREKKERFSLILESASTNQTSMYLCASSLRAGARVYFGPGTRLTVT.

The rearrangement links TRBV20-1 to TRBJ2-1; the D gene could be TRBD1 or TRBD2 (5 bases each). There are 12 residues in the CDR3. The germline V gene has CDR1 DFQATT and CDR2 SNEGSKA (reference sequence). V was cut by 6 bases and J by 8 bases, with 14 bases left in between. The CDR3 nucleotides read TGCAGTGCAACCCCACGAGGGGATGAGCAGTTCTTC. Protein product: CSATPRGDEQFF.

This clonotype was recorded a few times. The gene calls are TRBV11-2 and TRBJ2-7, with D possibly matching TRBD1 (7 bases). The germline V gene has CDR1 SGHAT and CDR2 FQNNGV. The CDR3 sequence is 14 residues long. V lost 1 base to trimming and J lost 6 bases, with 13 bases between them. The CDR3 spells CASSLGQGLGEQYF. CDR3 sequence (DNA): TGTGCCAGCAGCTTAGGACAGGGACTTGGCGAGCAGTACTTC.

This clonotype was observed at least ten times. DNA of the CDR3: TGTGCCAGCAGCCCGGGACTAGGAAGAGAGACCCAGTACTTC. This codes for CASSPGLGRETQYF. The genes are TRBV7-2 and TRBJ2-5; 8 bases agree with TRBD2. V was pared by 5 bases and J by 4 bases, with 6 bases of the junction left unmatched. This CDR3 is 14 amino acids long. Per the germline V gene, CDR1 is SGHTA and CDR2 is FQGNSA.

This clonotype was detected only a few times. Relative to the germline gene, one junction end is altered; a read error may explain this. V usage is TRBV6-1 and J usage is TRBJ2-1; 10 positions agree with TRBD2. Looked up from germline, CDR1 is MNHNS and CDR2 is SASEGT. The CDR3 runs 17 residues. The CDR3 region has the DNA TGTGCCATCAGTAAAGCGGGAGGGCCGGGCTCCTACAATGAGCAGTTCTTC. Encoded protein: CAISKAGGPGSYNEQFF.

The rearrangement joins TRBV12-3 or TRBV12-4 to TRBJ2-1; 7 bases map to TRBD1. This CDR3 region has 16 residues. The V and J ends lost 1 base and 10 bases, in that order; junction bases with no gene match: 13. The CDR3 DNA is TGTGCCAGCAGTTTAGGATGTAGGGCAGGGGGTGGGGAGCAGTTCTTC. Translation: CASSLGCRAGGGEQFF.

J is TRBJ2-1 and V is TRBV6-2 or TRBV6-3; D is perhaps TRBD1 (5 bases). V was pared by 6 bases and J by 7 bases, with 16 bases between. The CDR3 runs 14 residues. In germline, CDR1 is MNHEY, CDR2 SVGEGT. The CDR3 DNA reads TGTGCCAGCAGAGGTCCAGGGTTAGTGAATGAGCAGTTCTTC. Translated, it gives CASRGPGLVNEQFF.

This clonotype was detected only a few times. The chain joins TRBV20-1 to TRBJ2-1, with 15 bases fitting TRBD2. The CDR3 spans 17 residues. Germline trimming cut 5 bases from V and 0 bases from J; bases unmatched to any gene: 5. CDR1 DFQATT and CDR2 SNEGSKA come from the germline V gene (reference sequence). CDR3 protein: CSASGLAGGSSYNEQFF. In DNA, the CDR3 is TGCAGTGCTTCGGGACTAGCGGGAGGTAGCTCCTACAATGAGCAGTTCTTC.

This clonotype was observed a single time. V is TRBV4-1 and J is TRBJ2-3, with 13 bases fitting TRBD2. The CDR3 spans 17 residues. Per the germline V gene, CDR1 is MGHRA and CDR2 is YSYEKL. Trimming at V came to 3 bases and at J to 3 bases, leaving 6 bases not matched to a gene. The CDR3: CASSHRLAGGRTDTQYF. CDR3 DNA sequence: TGCGCCAGCAGCCACCGACTAGCGGGGGGTAGAACAGATACGCAGTATTTT.

The J gene is TRBJ2-5, the V gene TRBV20-1, with 10 bases identical to TRBD2. The trim removed 8 bases at V and 0 bases at J, leaving 9 bases unmatched. The CDR3 is 15 residues long. In germline, CDR1 is DFQATT, CDR2 SNEGSKA (reference sequence). The CDR3 sequence is CSSSGGALDQETQYF. In nucleotides, the CDR3 is TGCAGTTCAAGCGGGGGGGCGCTGGACCAAGAGACCCAGTACTTC.

This clonotype occurred a few times. The chain couples TRBV20-1 to TRBJ2-2; a possible D gene is TRBD1 (6 bases). Germline V gives CDR1 DFQATT, CDR2 SNEGSKA (reference sequence). This CDR3 has 15 residues. Trimming took 6 bases from V and 1 from J, leaving 15 bases between them. CDR3 sequence (DNA): TGCAGTGCCGGAGGACAGATAAAGAACACCGGGGAGCTGTTTTTT. This codes for CSAGGQIKNTGELFF.

The table lists this clonotype with a few counts. The chain couples TRBV12-3 or TRBV12-4 to TRBJ2-1; 14 positions match TRBD2. This CDR3 is 17 amino acids long. V lost 2 bases and J lost 5; bases outside the gene matches: 5. In DNA, the CDR3 is TGTGCCAGCAGTTTACGACTAGCGGGAGGGCCCCACAATGAGCAGTTCTTC. Translated, it gives CASSLRLAGGPHNEQFF.

This clonotype came up a few times. This chain links TRBV7-3 with TRBJ2-1; TRBD2 matches 14 bases. The V and J ends lost 3 bases and 7 bases, in that order; junction bases with no gene match: 2. Germline V gene data show CDR1 as SGHTA and CDR2 as FQGTGA. The CDR3 is 15 amino acids. The chain's CDR3 is CASSFGTSGRNEQFF. The CDR3 DNA reads TGTGCCAGCAGCTTCGGGACTAGCGGGAGAAATGAGCAGTTCTTC.

The gene calls are TRBV12-3 or TRBV12-4 and TRBJ2-2, with a possible D match to TRBD1 (5 bases). V was clipped by 3 bases and J by 8 bases, with 13 bases between them. The CDR3 loop spans 14 amino acids. As DNA, the CDR3 is TGTGCCAGCAGTTTCAGGGATAATCTAGGGGAGCTGTTTTTT. Translation gives CASSFRDNLGELFF.

This clonotype was seen more than once but under ten times. This chain connects TRBV28 to TRBJ1-5; unclear D gene. The CDR3 is made up of 16 amino acids. Deletions cut 1 base from V and 8 bases from J, with 18 bases between. Germline lookup yields CDR1 MDHEN and CDR2 SYDVKM. The CDR3 protein is CASSLSVGRGLEPQHF. For the CDR3, the DNA is TGTGCCAGCAGTTTATCCGTTGGGAGAGGGCTTGAGCCCCAGCATTTT. Looking up the rest from reference TRBV28 and TRBJ1-5 gives the full variable domain: DVKVTQSSRYLVKRTGEKVFLECVQDMDHENMFWYRQDPGLGLRLIYFSYDVKMKEKGDIPEGYSVSREKKERFSLILESASTNQTSMYLCASSLSVGRGLEPQHFGDGTRLSIL.

The chain uses TRBV27 and TRBJ2-7; D uncertain. CDR3 size: 13 residues. V was shortened by 6 bases and J by 3 bases, with 12 bases between the two germline ends. Germline V gene data show CDR1 as MNHEY and CDR2 as SMNVEV (reference sequence). CDR3 sequence (DNA): TGTGCCAGCAGCCTAACTCCCTTCTACGAGCAGTACTTC. Translated: CASSLTPFYEQYF.

J is TRBJ2-7 and V is TRBV10-3; D not resolved. The CDR3 extends over 14 amino acids. Per the germline V gene, CDR1 is ENHRY and CDR2 is SYGVKD. Trimming removed 5 bases from V and 3 bases from J, with 14 bases in between. CDR3 nucleotide sequence: TGTGCCATCAGTAGTCCCGGACGAGGCTACGAGCAGTACTTC. Its protein is CAISSPGRGYEQYF.

The chain employs TRBV4-2 and TRBJ2-4, with 8 bases fitting TRBD2. Trimming cost V 0 bases and J 7 bases; bases outside gene matches: 5. Germline V gives CDR1 LGHNA, CDR2 YNFKEQ. The CDR3 loop spans 15 amino acids. In nucleotides, the CDR3 is TGTGCCAGCAGCCAAGATGTAGCGGGGTGGAACATTCAGTACTTC. It codes for CASSQDVAGWNIQYF.

This clonotype has just a few counts. The genes are TRBV19 and TRBJ1-1; 8 bases align to TRBD1. The CDR3 runs 14 residues. Per the germline V gene, CDR1 is LNHDA and CDR2 is SQIVND (reference sequence). V trimming: 3 bases; J trimming: 5 bases; junction bases outside the gene matches: 5. The CDR3 DNA reads TGTGCCAGTAGTATGGACAGGGCGCGGACTGAAGCTTTCTTT. Amino acid sequence: CASSMDRARTEAFF.

The chain recombines TRBV6-2 or TRBV6-3 with TRBJ2-1; D is tentatively TRBD1 or TRBD2 (5 bases each). V dropped 2 bases and J dropped 9 bases, with 23 bases sitting between them. Germline values: CDR1 MNHEY, CDR2 SVGEGT. The CDR3 is 17 amino acids. CDR3 in DNA: TGTGCCAGCAGTTACAACCCCCTCGGTCCTAGCAGGGTTGAGCAGTTCTTC. Protein product: CASSYNPLGPSRVEQFF.

This clonotype was counted only a few times. The rearrangement links TRBV18 to TRBJ2-3; 7 bases line up with TRBD1. The length of the CDR3 is 16 residues. J lost 3 bases, V lost 3 bases, and 9 bases had no gene match. The V gene's germline CDR1 is KGHSH and CDR2 LQKENI. The CDR3 region has the DNA TGTGCCAGCTCACCGCAGACAGGGACGGGGACAGATACGCAGTATTTT. The encoded protein is CASSPQTGTGTDTQYF.

This clonotype was seen repeatedly, ten times or more. The J gene is TRBJ2-1, the V gene TRBV6-1, with 13 positions matching TRBD2. After removal of 7 bases from V and 9 bases from J, the junction contained 9 bases not matched to a gene. CDR1 and CDR2 from the germline V gene are MNHNS and SASEGT. The CDR3 has 15 residues. The CDR3 spells CASIKLAGGPGEQFF. Written as DNA, the CDR3 is TGTGCCAGCATAAAACTAGCGGGGGGGCCGGGTGAGCAGTTCTTC.